These 30 T cell receptor beta chains came from one sample sequenced in a study of blood T cell repertoires in COVID-19. Measured with immunoSEQ multiplex PCR; TCRdb has only the in-frame clones, and not every one. The sample yields a few hundred thousand clones, 85% to 90% seen once. Sequencing used peripheral blood. The receptors derive from a man aged 18 to 30 with COVID-19, enrolled during active disease.

This chain links TRBV5-8 with TRBJ1-4, with D unresolved. Trimming pared 0 bases from V and 5 bases from J, leaving 8 bases between. The V gene's germline CDR1 is SGHTS and CDR2 YDEGEE. This CDR3 comprises 14 residues. The CDR3 protein is CASSLEGGNEKLFF. The CDR3 region has the DNA TGTGCCAGCAGCTTGGAAGGCGGGAATGAAAAACTGTTTTTT.

The rearrangement links TRBV2 to TRBJ1-6; TRBD1 is a possible D gene (5 bases). Between the trimmed V and J ends, which lost 3 bases and 8 bases, there was a span of 14 bases. This CDR3 is built from 15 residues. CDR1 is SNHLY, CDR2 FYNNEI, per germline. CDR3 region: CASSDYKGLYSPLHF. The CDR3 nucleotides read TGTGCCAGCAGTGATTATAAGGGGTTGTATTCACCCCTCCACTTT.

The J gene is TRBJ1-6, the V gene TRBV3-1 (or the pseudogene TRBV3-2), with 10 bases that match TRBD1. V lost 1 base, J lost 8 bases, and 5 bases stayed unmatched. Germline loops: CDR1 LGHDT, CDR2 YNNKEL (reference sequence). This CDR3 has 16 residues. In DNA form, the CDR3 reads TGTGCCAGCAGCCAAGCTACCGGGACAGGGGATTCACCCCTCCACTTT. Amino acid sequence: CASSQATGTGDSPLHF.

This clone was detected a few times. The rearrangement links TRBV18 to TRBJ2-3; the D gene is possibly TRBD2 (6 bases). Germline CDR1 reads KGHSH; CDR2 reads LQKENI. Trimming cost V 8 bases and J 1 base, with 16 bases left between them. The CDR3 totals 15 residues. CDR3 loop: CASARTGDRTDTQYF. In nucleotides, the CDR3 is TGTGCCAGCGCTAGGACGGGGGATCGCACAGATACGCAGTATTTT. The full variable domain, rest sourced from reference TRBV18 and TRBJ2-3, is NAGVMQNPRHLVRRRGQEARLRCSPMKGHSHVYWYRQLPEEGLKFMVYLQKENIIDESGMPKERFSAEFPKEGPSILRIQQVVRGDSAAYFCASARTGDRTDTQYFGPGTRLTVL.

The gene calls are TRBV24-1 and TRBJ2-5; D is unclear. The CDR3 length is 15 residues. Germline V CDR1 and CDR2: KGHDR, SFDVKD. V dropped 2 bases and J dropped 0 bases, with 9 bases sitting between them. Here the CDR3 DNA reads TGTGCCACCAGTGATTATACACCTTACCAAGAGACCCAGTACTTC. Encoded protein: CATSDYTPYQETQYF.

The gene calls are TRBV16 and TRBJ2-1, with D tentatively TRBD1 (6 bases). V was shortened by 0 bases and J by 9 bases, with 6 bases between the two germline ends. The CDR3 consists of 12 residues. CDR1 is KGHSY and CDR2 is FQNENV in the germline V gene. In nucleotides, the CDR3 is TGTGCCAGCAGCCAATCAGGGGGTGAGCAGTTCTTC. Protein: CASSQSGGEQFF.

The rearrangement links TRBV6-4 to TRBJ1-3; D gene uncertain. The CDR3 totals 14 residues. The ends were cut back, 7 bases at V and 0 bases at J, with 10 bases in the middle. The germline V gene encodes CDR1 MRHNA and CDR2 SNTAGT. CDR3 nucleotide sequence: TGTGCCAGCATCCAGGCAAGCTCTGGAAACACCATATATTTT. Translation gives CASIQASSGNTIYF.

The chain joins TRBV5-1 to TRBJ2-1; 9 nucleotides match TRBD1. Looked up from germline, CDR1 is SGHRS and CDR2 is YFSETQ. V lost 1 base to trimming and J lost 8 bases; unmatched junction nucleotides: 10. The CDR3 sequence is 16 residues long. The CDR3 protein is CASSLSGTGLYDEQFF. The CDR3 coding sequence is TGCGCCAGCAGCTTGTCGGGGACAGGGTTATACGATGAGCAGTTCTTC. The full variable domain, with the rest looked up from reference TRBV5-1 and TRBJ2-1, is KAGVTQTPRYLIKTRGQQVTLSCSPISGHRSVSWYQQTPGQGLQFLFEYFSETQRNKGNFPGRFSGRQFSNSRSEMNVSTLELGDSALYLCASSLSGTGLYDEQFFGPGTRLTVL.

This clone was picked up a small number of times. This chain joins TRBV30 and TRBJ1-6, with TRBD1 identical over 7 bases. Germline V lookup: CDR1 GTSNPN, CDR2 SVGIG (reference sequence). J lost 7 bases, V lost 4 bases, and 4 bases had no gene match. The CDR3 length is 13 residues. The CDR3 region has the DNA TGTGCCTGGAACACAGGGGACAATTCACCCCTCCACTTT. It codes for CAWNTGDNSPLHF.

This chain joins TRBV2 and TRBJ1-2; D is uncertain. V lost 4 bases to trimming and J lost 8 bases, with 11 bases between them. Germline lookup yields CDR1 SNHLY and CDR2 FYNNEI. The CDR3 is made up of 12 amino acids. The CDR3 reads CASSANSRGYTF. In nucleotides, the CDR3 is TGTGCCAGCAGTGCGAATTCCCGGGGCTACACCTTC.

V gene TRBV7-2 combines with J gene TRBJ2-7; D might be TRBD2 (7 bases). Germline CDR1 SGHTA, CDR2 FQGNSA. V lost 1 base and J 3 bases, leaving 13 bases between the germline ends. This CDR3 has 15 amino acids. The CDR3 region is CASSLGLGGHYEQYF. The CDR3 DNA reads TGTGCCAGCAGCTTAGGGCTCGGGGGGCACTACGAGCAGTACTTC.

The chain couples TRBV30 to TRBJ2-2; no firm D call. Germline V gene lookup returns CDR1 GTSNPN and CDR2 SVGIG (reference sequence). Trimming pared 0 bases from V and 6 bases from J, leaving 11 bases between. This CDR3 has 14 amino acids. DNA for the CDR3: TGTGCCTGGAGTGTACGAGGAATCTCCGGGGAGCTGTTTTTT. It specifies CAWSVRGISGELFF.

V and J are TRBV24-1 and TRBJ1-1, with 10 bases aligning to TRBD1. The ends lost 0 bases at V and 13 bases at J; junction bases unmatched: 1. The CDR3 covers 12 residues. CDR1 and CDR2 (germline): KGHDR, SFDVKD. CDR3 protein: CATSDLGTGVFF. Written as DNA, the CDR3 is TGTGCCACCAGTGATTTGGGGACAGGGGTTTTCTTT.

V gene TRBV2 combines with J gene TRBJ1-5; 7 nucleotides agree with TRBD1. V lost 2 bases, J lost 7 bases, and 11 bases stayed unmatched. The CDR3 contains 16 residues. CDR1 and CDR2 (germline): SNHLY, FYNNEI. CDR3 coding DNA: TGTGCCAGCAGTGAAACATCGACAGGGCCCCGACAGCCCCAGCATTTT. This sequence encodes CASSETSTGPRQPQHF.

On this clone itself: The same CDR3 can be traced to other DNA sequences in this sample. The chain joins TRBV19 to TRBJ1-5, with 9 bases fitting TRBD1. Trimming removed 4 bases from V and 6 bases from J; junction bases left unmatched: 4. From germline, CDR1 is LNHDA and CDR2 SQIVND (reference sequence). The CDR3 extends over 14 amino acids. DNA for the CDR3: TGTGCCAGTAGTAGTACAGGGGGCGGTCAGCCCCAGCATTTT. Protein: CASSSTGGGQPQHF. Supplemented by reference TRBV19 and TRBJ1-5, the full variable domain reads DGGITQSPKYLFRKEGQNVTLSCEQNLNHDAMYWYRQDPGQGLRLIYYSQIVNDFQKGDIAEGYSVSREKKESFPLTVTSAQKNPTAFYLCASSSTGGGQPQHFGDGTRLSIL.

This chain connects TRBV2 to TRBJ2-1; 12 positions agree with TRBD1. The CDR3 spans 14 residues. Germline CDR1 is SNHLY and CDR2 is FYNNEI. Losses at the gene ends were 4 bases for V and 10 bases for J; bases not matched to a gene: 5. For the CDR3, the DNA is TGTGCCAGCAGTGGGGGACAGGGGGCACGGGAGCAGTTCTTC. Its translation is CASSGGQGAREQFF.

This chain uses TRBV12-3 or TRBV12-4 with TRBJ1-3; no firm D call. This CDR3 is 12 amino acids long. Trimming took 5 bases from V and 5 from J, leaving 7 bases between them. The CDR3 region has the DNA TGTGCCAGCAGTCCTAACCGAAACACCATATATTTT. Its protein product is CASSPNRNTIYF.

J is TRBJ1-1 and V is TRBV19; D remains ambiguous. This CDR3 has 15 residues. V dropped 6 bases and J dropped 4 bases, with 18 bases sitting between them. Germline V gene lookup returns CDR1 LNHDA and CDR2 SQIVND (reference sequence). Written as DNA, the CDR3 is TGTGCCAGTAGCCCCTGGAGGGTCACGGGCACTGAAGCTTTCTTT. Amino acids: CASSPWRVTGTEAFF.

CDR3 region: CASSFDRGLNTEAFF. CDR3 bases: TGTGCCAGCAGTTTCGACAGGGGCTTAAACACTGAAGCTTTCTTT. V is TRBV5-5 and J is TRBJ1-1; 8 positions agree with TRBD1. The junction had 8 bases not matched to a gene; V was cut back by 5 bases and J by 2 bases. The CDR3 runs to 15 residues. Germline V gene sequence: CDR1 SGHKS, CDR2 YYEKEE (reference sequence).

For the CDR3, the DNA is TGTGCCAGCAGCGTACAGGGTGCTGGGGCCAACGTCCTGACTTTC. Protein sequence: CASSVQGAGANVLTF. The V call is TRBV9, the J call TRBJ2-6; D perhaps matches TRBD1 (5 bases). Per germline, CDR1 SGDLS and CDR2 YYNGEE. V was pared by 1 base and J by 2 bases, with 7 bases between. The length of the CDR3 is 15 residues.

This chain joins TRBV11-3 and TRBJ2-7, with TRBD1 matching 8 bases. This CDR3 is built from 15 residues. From germline, CDR1 is SGHNT and CDR2 YENEEA. V dropped 4 bases and J dropped 2; count of bases not matched to a gene: 7. CDR3 loop: CASSSPGTGPYEQYF. The CDR3 region has the DNA TGTGCCAGCAGCTCTCCCGGGACAGGCCCCTACGAGCAGTACTTC.

The chain recombines TRBV29-1 with TRBJ1-5, with D hard to call. This CDR3 spans 13 amino acids. The germline V and J ends were trimmed by 4 bases and 3 bases, with 10 bases remaining between them. Germline V gives CDR1 SQVTM, CDR2 ANQGSEA. CDR3 residues: CSVGVHPNQPQHF. The CDR3 DNA sequence: TGCAGCGTTGGTGTACACCCCAATCAGCCCCAGCATTTT.

This clone has only one observation. This sequence joins TRBV5-4 and TRBJ2-3; TRBD2 matches at 12 bases. V lost 4 bases to trimming and J lost 5 bases; unmatched junction nucleotides: 11. There are 17 residues in the CDR3. Germline assignment: CDR1 SGHNT and CDR2 YYREEE (reference sequence). The CDR3 spells CASSLGLAGILGDTQYF. The DNA of the CDR3 is TGTGCCAGCAGCCTAGGACTAGCGGGGATTCTGGGAGATACGCAGTATTTT.

The chain joins TRBV7-6 to TRBJ1-1; 8 bases align to TRBD1. This CDR3 contains 15 residues. V lost 5 bases, J lost 1 base, and 6 bases stayed unmatched. Per the germline V gene, CDR1 is SGHVS and CDR2 is FNYEAQ. The CDR3 here is CASSLSGTGNTEAFF. The CDR3 DNA reads as TGTGCCAGCAGCCTATCCGGGACAGGGAACACTGAAGCTTTCTTT.

The chain couples TRBV11-2 to TRBJ2-3, with D uncertain. Germline V gene sequence: CDR1 SGHAT, CDR2 FQNNGV. CDR3 length: 14 residues. The V and J ends lost 0 bases and 10 bases respectively, with 14 bases between them. The CDR3 region has the DNA TGTGCCAGCAGCTTAGATTCTGCCCGGAGCGCGCAGTATTTT. This codes for CASSLDSARSAQYF.

V is TRBV6-5 and J is TRBJ2-2, with D possibly matching TRBD1 (5 bases). V was pared by 0 bases and J by 4 bases, with 12 bases between. Germline V CDR1 and CDR2: MNHEY, SVGAGI. CDR3 length: 16 amino acids. The CDR3 DNA sequence: TGTGCCAGCAGTTACTCTCGCGACAGATCCACCGGGGAGCTGTTTTTT. It codes for CASSYSRDRSTGELFF.

This clone was seen once. The chain has TRBV2 and TRBJ2-3, with 10 bases aligning to TRBD2. Germline CDR1 reads SNHLY; CDR2 reads FYNNEI. Unmatched junction bases numbered 9, after V lost 10 bases and J lost 5 bases. CDR3 length equals 14 residues. The DNA for the CDR3 is TGTGCCACCAAACCTAGCGGGAGTAGAGATACGCAGTATTTT. As protein: CATKPSGSRDTQYF.

The chain couples TRBV4-2 to TRBJ2-7; D may be TRBD1 (5 bases). The CDR3 totals 16 residues. Germline V gene sequence: CDR1 LGHNA, CDR2 YNFKEQ. The V and J ends lost 0 bases and 3 bases respectively, with 15 bases between them. The CDR3 spells CASSQEGAGKYYEQYF. The CDR3 bases are TGTGCCAGCAGCCAAGAAGGGGCAGGGAAGTACTACGAGCAGTACTTC.

The rearrangement joins TRBV7-8 to TRBJ2-3; TRBD2 matches 10 bases. This CDR3 contains 17 residues. The junction had 11 bases not matched to a gene; V was cut back by 3 bases and J by 5 bases. Germline V lookup: CDR1 SGHVS, CDR2 FQNEAQ. The CDR3 reads CASSLQSARLAGDTQYF. In DNA, the CDR3 is TGTGCCAGCAGCTTGCAGTCGGCCCGACTAGCGGGAGATACGCAGTATTTT.

This rearrangement joins TRBV19 to TRBJ1-1, with TRBD1 as a possible D gene (6 bases). The germline V gene has CDR1 LNHDA and CDR2 SQIVND (reference sequence). This CDR3 contains 14 residues. The V gene lost 2 bases and the J gene lost 4 bases, with 11 bases spanning the gap. CDR3 residues: CASSINGGGTEAFF. DNA for the CDR3: TGTGCCAGTAGTATAAATGGGGGCGGCACTGAAGCTTTCTTT.